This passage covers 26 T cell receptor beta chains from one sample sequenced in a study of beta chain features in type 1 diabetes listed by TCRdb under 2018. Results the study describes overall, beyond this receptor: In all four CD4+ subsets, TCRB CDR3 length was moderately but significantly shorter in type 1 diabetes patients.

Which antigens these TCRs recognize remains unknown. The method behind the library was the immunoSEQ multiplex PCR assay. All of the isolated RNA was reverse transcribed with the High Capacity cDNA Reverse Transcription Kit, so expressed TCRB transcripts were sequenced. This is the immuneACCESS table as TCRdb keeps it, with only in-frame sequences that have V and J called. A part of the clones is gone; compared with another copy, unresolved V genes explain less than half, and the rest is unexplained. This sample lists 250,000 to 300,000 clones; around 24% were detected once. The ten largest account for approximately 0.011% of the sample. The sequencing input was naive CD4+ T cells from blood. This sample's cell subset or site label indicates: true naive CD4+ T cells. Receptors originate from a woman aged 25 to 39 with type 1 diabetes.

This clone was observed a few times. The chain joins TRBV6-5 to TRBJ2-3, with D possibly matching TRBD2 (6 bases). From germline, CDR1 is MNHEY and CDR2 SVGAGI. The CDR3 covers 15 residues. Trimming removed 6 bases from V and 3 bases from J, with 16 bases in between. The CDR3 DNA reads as TGTGCCAGCAGCTTGTCCGGGAGATCGACAGATACGCAGTATTTT. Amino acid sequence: CASSLSGRSTDTQYF.

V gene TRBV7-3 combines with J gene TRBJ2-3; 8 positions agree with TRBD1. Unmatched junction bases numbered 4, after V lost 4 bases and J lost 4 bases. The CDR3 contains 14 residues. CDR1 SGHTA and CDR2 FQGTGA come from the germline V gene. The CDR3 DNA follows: TGTGCCAGCAGCTACCAGGGGGCTGCAGATACGCAGTATTTT. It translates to CASSYQGAADTQYF.

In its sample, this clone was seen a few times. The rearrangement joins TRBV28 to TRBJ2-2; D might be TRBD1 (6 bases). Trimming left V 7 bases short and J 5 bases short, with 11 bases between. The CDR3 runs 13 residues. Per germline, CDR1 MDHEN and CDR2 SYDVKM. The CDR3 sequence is CASTQGYTGELFF. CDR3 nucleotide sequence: TGTGCCAGCACACAGGGTTATACCGGGGAGCTGTTTTTT.

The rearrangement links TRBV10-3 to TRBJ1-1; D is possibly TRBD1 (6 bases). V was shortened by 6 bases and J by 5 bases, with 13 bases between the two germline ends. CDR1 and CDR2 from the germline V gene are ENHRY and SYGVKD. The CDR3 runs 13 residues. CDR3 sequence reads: CAIRKDSPTEAFF. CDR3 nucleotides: TGTGCCATCAGAAAGGACAGTCCAACTGAAGCTTTCTTT.

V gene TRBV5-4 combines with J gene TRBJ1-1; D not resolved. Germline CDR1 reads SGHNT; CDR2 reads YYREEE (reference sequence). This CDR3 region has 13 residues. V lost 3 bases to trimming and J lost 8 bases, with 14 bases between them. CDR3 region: CASSSVPGVEAFF. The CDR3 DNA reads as TGTGCCAGCAGCTCCGTTCCGGGAGTAGAAGCTTTCTTT.

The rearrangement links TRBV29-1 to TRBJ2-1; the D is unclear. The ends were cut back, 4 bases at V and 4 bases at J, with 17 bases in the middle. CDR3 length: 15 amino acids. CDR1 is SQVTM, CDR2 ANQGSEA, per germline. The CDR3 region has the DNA TGCAGCGTTGCCCTACGACTTGGCGGTTACAATGAGCAGTTCTTC. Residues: CSVALRLGGYNEQFF.

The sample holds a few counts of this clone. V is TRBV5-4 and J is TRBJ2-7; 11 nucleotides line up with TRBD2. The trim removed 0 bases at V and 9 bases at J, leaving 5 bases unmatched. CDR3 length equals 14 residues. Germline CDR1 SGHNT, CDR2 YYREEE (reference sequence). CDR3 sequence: CASSLETSGIGQYF. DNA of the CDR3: TGTGCCAGCAGCTTGGAGACTAGCGGGATAGGGCAGTACTTC.

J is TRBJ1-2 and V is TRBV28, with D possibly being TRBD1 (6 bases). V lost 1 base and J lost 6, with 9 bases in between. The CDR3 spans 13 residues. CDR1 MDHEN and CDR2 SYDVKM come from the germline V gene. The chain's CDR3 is CASSLSRGHGYTF. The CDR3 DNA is TGTGCCAGCAGTTTATCCAGGGGACATGGCTACACCTTC.

DNA of the CDR3: TGTGCCTGGAGTGTCCCTCTCTCCTACAATGAGCAGTTCTTC. Translation gives CAWSVPLSYNEQFF. The chain uses TRBV30 and TRBJ2-1; D gene uncertain. This CDR3 has 14 amino acids. Deletions cut 0 bases from V and 0 bases from J, with 6 bases between. CDR1 is GTSNPN, CDR2 SVGIG, per germline (reference sequence). Full variable domain (outside the CDR3, taken from reference TRBV30 and TRBJ2-1): SQTIHQWPATLVQPVGSPLSLECTVEGTSNPNLYWYRQAAGRGLQLLFYSVGIGQISSEVPQNLSASRPQDRQFILSSKKLLLSDSGFYLCAWSVPLSYNEQFFGPGTRLTVL.

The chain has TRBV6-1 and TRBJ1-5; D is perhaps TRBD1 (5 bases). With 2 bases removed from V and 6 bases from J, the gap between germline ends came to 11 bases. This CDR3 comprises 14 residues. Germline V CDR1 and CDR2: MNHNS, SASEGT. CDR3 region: CASSESGFRQPQHF. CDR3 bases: TGTGCCAGCAGTGAATCAGGGTTCCGTCAGCCCCAGCATTTT.

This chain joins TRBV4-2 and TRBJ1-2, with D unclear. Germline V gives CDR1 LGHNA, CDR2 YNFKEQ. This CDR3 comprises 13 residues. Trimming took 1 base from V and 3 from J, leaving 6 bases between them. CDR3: CASSQGEDYGYTF. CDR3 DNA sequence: TGTGCCAGCAGCCAAGGGGAGGACTATGGCTACACCTTC.

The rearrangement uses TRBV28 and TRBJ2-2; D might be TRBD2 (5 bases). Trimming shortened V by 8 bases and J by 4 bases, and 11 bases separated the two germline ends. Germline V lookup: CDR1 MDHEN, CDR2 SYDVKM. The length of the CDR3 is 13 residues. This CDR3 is CASCGPSTGELFF. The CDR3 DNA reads TGTGCCAGCTGCGGGCCGTCCACCGGGGAGCTGTTTTTT. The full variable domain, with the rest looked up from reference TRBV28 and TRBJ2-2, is DVKVTQSSRYLVKRTGEKVFLECVQDMDHENMFWYRQDPGLGLRLIYFSYDVKMKEKGDIPEGYSVSREKKERFSLILESASTNQTSMYLCASCGPSTGELFFGEGSRLTVL.

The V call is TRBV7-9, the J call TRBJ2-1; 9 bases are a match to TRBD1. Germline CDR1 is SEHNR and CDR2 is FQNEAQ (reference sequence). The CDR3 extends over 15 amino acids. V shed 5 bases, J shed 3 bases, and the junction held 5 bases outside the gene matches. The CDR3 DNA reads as TGTGCCAGCAGCAACAGGGGGCACGGCTACAATGAGCAGTTCTTC. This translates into CASSNRGHGYNEQFF.

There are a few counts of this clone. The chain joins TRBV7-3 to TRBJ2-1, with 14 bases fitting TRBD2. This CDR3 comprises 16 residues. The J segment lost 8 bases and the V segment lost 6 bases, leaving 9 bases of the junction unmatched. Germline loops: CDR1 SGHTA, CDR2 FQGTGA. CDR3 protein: CASRPRLAGGFDEQFF. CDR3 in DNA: TGTGCCAGCAGGCCCCGACTAGCGGGAGGGTTCGATGAGCAGTTCTTC. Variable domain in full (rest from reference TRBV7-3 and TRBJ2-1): GAGVSQTPSNKVTEKGKYVELRCDPISGHTALYWYRQSLGQGPEFLIYFQGTGAADDSGLPNDRFFAVRPEGSVSTLKIQRTERGDSAVYLCASRPRLAGGFDEQFFGPGTRLTVL.

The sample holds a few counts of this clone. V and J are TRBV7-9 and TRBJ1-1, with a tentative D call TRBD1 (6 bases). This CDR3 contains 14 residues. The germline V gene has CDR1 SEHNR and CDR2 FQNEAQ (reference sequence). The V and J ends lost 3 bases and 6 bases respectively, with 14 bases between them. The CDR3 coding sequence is TGTGCCAGCAGCTTCCTTGGGGGCTTTGCTGAAGCTTTCTTT. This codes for CASSFLGGFAEAFF.

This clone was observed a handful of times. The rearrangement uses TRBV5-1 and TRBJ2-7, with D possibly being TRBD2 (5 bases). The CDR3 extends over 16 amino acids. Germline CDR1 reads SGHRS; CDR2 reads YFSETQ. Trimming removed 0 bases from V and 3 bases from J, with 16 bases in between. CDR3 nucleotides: TGCGCCAGCAGCTTGGCGAGCGCCGGAGGTTACTACGAGCAGTACTTC. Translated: CASSLASAGGYYEQYF.

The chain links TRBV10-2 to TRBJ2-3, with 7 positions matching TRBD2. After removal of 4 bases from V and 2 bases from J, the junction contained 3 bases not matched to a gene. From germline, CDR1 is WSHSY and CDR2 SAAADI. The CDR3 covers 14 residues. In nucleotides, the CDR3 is TGCGCCAGCAGTGGGCTAGCGGCCACAGATACGCAGTATTTT. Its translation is CASSGLAATDTQYF.

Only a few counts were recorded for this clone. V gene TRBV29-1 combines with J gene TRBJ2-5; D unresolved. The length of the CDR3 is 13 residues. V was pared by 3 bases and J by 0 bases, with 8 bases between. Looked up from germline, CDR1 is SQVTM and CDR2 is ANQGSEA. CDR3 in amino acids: CSVDGYNQETQYF. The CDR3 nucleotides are TGCAGCGTTGACGGGTACAACCAAGAGACCCAGTACTTC.

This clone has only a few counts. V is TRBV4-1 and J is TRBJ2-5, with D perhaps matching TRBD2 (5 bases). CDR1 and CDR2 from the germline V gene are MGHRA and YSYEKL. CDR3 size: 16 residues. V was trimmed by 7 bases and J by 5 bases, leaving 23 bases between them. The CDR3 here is CASNNWAGPDGETQYF. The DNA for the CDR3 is TGCGCCAGCAACAATTGGGCGGGCCCAGACGGGGAGACCCAGTACTTC.

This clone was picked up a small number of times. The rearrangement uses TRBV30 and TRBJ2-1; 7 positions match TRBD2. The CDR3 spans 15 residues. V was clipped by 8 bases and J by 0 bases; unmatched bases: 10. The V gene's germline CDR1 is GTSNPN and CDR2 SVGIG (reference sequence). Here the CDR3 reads CAGNPGGSSYNEQFF. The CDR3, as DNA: TGTGCCGGAAACCCCGGGGGGAGCTCCTACAATGAGCAGTTCTTC.

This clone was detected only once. In DNA form, the CDR3 reads TGCGCCAGCAGCTCCGGAGGCTTCGGAGAAGCTTTCTTT. Its translation is CASSSGGFGEAFF. The chain employs TRBV5-1 and TRBJ1-1; D call uncertain. Per the germline V gene, CDR1 is SGHRS and CDR2 is YFSETQ. The CDR3 sequence is 13 residues long. The V end lost 3 bases, the J end lost 8 bases, and 14 bases lay between the germline ends. The variable domain in full, with the rest retrieved from reference TRBV5-1 and TRBJ1-1, is KAGVTQTPRYLIKTRGQQVTLSCSPISGHRSVSWYQQTPGQGLQFLFEYFSETQRNKGNFPGRFSGRQFSNSRSEMNVSTLELGDSALYLCASSSGGFGEAFFGQGTRLTVV.

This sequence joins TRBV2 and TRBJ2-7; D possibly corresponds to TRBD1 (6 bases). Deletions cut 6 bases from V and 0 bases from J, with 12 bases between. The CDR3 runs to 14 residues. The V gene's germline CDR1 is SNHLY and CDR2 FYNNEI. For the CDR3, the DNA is TGTGCCAGCAGATCCAGGGGCACCTCCTACGAGCAGTACTTC. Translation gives CASRSRGTSYEQYF.

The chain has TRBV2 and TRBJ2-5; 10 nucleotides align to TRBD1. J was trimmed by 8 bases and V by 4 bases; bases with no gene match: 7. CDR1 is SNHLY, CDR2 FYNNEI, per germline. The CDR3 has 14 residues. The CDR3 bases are TGTGCCAGCAGTGCTTTGGACAGGGGGGTAACCCAGTACTTC. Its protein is CASSALDRGVTQYF. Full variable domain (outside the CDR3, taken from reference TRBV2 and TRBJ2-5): EPEVTQTPSHQVTQMGQEVILRCVPISNHLYFYWYRQILGQKVEFLVSFYNNEISEKSEIFDDQFSVERPDGSNFTLKIRSTKLEDSAMYFCASSALDRGVTQYFGPGTRLLVL.

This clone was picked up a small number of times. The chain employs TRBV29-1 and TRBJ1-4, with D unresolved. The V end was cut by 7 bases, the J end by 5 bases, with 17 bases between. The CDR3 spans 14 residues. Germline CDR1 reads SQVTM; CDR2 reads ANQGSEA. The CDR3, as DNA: TGCAGCGCTGGGAGTTGGGGTGGAAATGAAAAACTGTTTTTT. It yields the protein CSAGSWGGNEKLFF. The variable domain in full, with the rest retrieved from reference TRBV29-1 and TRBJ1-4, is SAVISQKPSRDICQRGTSLTIQCQVDSQVTMMFWYRQQPGQSLTLIATANQGSEATYESGFVIDKFPISRPNLTFSTLTVSNMSPEDSSIYLCSAGSWGGNEKLFFGSGTQLSVL.

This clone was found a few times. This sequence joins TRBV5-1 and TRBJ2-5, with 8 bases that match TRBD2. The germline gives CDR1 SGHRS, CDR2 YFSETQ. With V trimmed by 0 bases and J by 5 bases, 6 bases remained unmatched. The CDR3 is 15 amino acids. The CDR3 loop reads CASSLVGLGSETQYF. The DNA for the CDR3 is TGCGCCAGCAGCTTGGTGGGACTAGGATCGGAGACCCAGTACTTC. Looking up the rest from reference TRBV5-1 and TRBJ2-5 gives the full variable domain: KAGVTQTPRYLIKTRGQQVTLSCSPISGHRSVSWYQQTPGQGLQFLFEYFSETQRNKGNFPGRFSGRQFSNSRSEMNVSTLELGDSALYLCASSLVGLGSETQYFGPGTRLLVL.

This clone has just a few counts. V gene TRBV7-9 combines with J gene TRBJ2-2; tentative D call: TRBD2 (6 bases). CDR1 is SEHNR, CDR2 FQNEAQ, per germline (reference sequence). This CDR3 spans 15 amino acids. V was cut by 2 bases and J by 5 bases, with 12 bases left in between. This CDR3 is CASSLLATNTGELFF. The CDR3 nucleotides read TGTGCCAGCAGCTTACTAGCGACAAATACCGGGGAGCTGTTTTTT.